Below, 17 T cell receptor beta chains from the same sample are listed, as sequenced in a study of T-cell memory formation after mild COVID-19. From the 5' RACE reads, TCRdb called clonotypes with MiXCR, one entry per CDR3 protein. The sample consists of over 11,000 distinct CDR3 sequences, roughly 19% of them appearing once. The sample taken for sequencing was PBMCs or a T cell subset sorted from them (not recorded which). Every receptor here comes from an adult woman who had mild COVID-19 (a few samples of this study predate the infection). Cell type and time point are not known.

This clonotype came up many times. CDR3 protein: CSASSGAGTDTQYF. The CDR3 region has the DNA TGCAGTGCTTCATCAGGTGCCGGGACAGATACGCAGTATTTT. The gene calls are TRBV20-1 and TRBJ2-3; D remains ambiguous. Trimming removed 5 bases at V and 3 bases at J, with 15 bases between. The length of the CDR3 is 14 residues. Germline V gives CDR1 DFQATT, CDR2 SNEGSKA (reference sequence).

V usage is TRBV24-1 and J usage is TRBJ2-3; D may be TRBD2 (6 bases). The V and J ends lost 10 bases and 2 bases respectively, with 9 bases between them. The V gene's germline CDR1 is KGHDR and CDR2 SFDVKD. CDR3 length: 12 amino acids. The CDR3 DNA is TGTGCCACGCGGGGCCTCACAGATACGCAGTATTTT. Its protein is CATRGLTDTQYF.

This clonotype was seen ten or more times. CDR3 sequence: CASSLIGSTYNEQFF. In DNA form, the CDR3 reads TGTGCCAGCAGCTTAATAGGGAGCACCTACAATGAGCAGTTCTTC. This sequence joins TRBV7-3 and TRBJ2-1, with D possibly being TRBD2 (5 bases). The CDR3 loop spans 15 amino acids. Deletions cut 1 base from V and 2 bases from J, with 9 bases between. Germline-derived CDR1 and CDR2 are SGHTA and FQGTGA.

The rearrangement links TRBV3-2 to TRBJ2-7; no DNA check was done on the table's D call, TRBD1. TRBV3-2 represents a pseudogene. This CDR3 is built from 17 residues. The CDR3 reads CASSQENEGGQTYEQYF. CDR3 nucleotide sequence: TGTGCCAGCAGCCAAGAAAACGAAGGGGGACAGACCTACGAGCAGTACTTC.

This clonotype was recorded at least ten times. CDR3 region: CASSDLGPANYGYTF. The CDR3 DNA is TGTGCCAGCAGTGATCTGGGCCCTGCTAACTATGGCTACACCTTC. The chain combines TRBV2 with TRBJ1-2, with D hard to call. In germline, CDR1 is SNHLY, CDR2 FYNNEI. Trimming shortened V by 3 bases and J by 0 bases, and 11 bases separated the two germline ends. CDR3 length: 15 amino acids.

This clonotype showed up many times. The J gene is TRBJ2-2, the V gene TRBV6-4; TRBD2 agrees at 10 bases. This CDR3 spans 19 amino acids. Germline V CDR1 and CDR2: MRHNA, SNTAGT. V was clipped by 0 bases and J by 2 bases; unmatched bases: 9. As DNA, the CDR3 is TGTGCCAGCAGTGACTCGTATTTAGCGGGAGGCCCTAACACCGGGGAGCTGTTTTTT. Residues: CASSDSYLAGGPNTGELFF.

In this sample, this clonotype turned up many times. The chain couples TRBV5-5 to TRBJ1-1, with 7 bases identical to TRBD1. The CDR3 sequence is 20 residues long. V dropped 0 bases and J dropped 3; count of bases not matched to a gene: 20. Germline V gene sequence: CDR1 SGHKS, CDR2 YYEKEE (reference sequence). CDR3 in DNA: TGTGCCAGCAGCTTGGTATTCTTCTGGGGCCCACAGGGGCCAGACACTGAAGCTTTCTTT. Amino acids: CASSLVFFWGPQGPDTEAFF.

This clonotype occurred many times. The J gene is TRBJ1-2, the V gene TRBV7-2, with D unresolved. The CDR3 is 18 amino acids. Germline V CDR1 and CDR2: SGHTA, FQGNSA. V lost 4 bases and J lost 0, with 21 bases in between. The CDR3 protein is CASSSGRLPSQTNYGYTF. CDR3 sequence (DNA): TGTGCCAGCAGCTCCGGGAGACTCCCGTCCCAGACTAACTATGGCTACACCTTC.

The chain has TRBV6-1 and TRBJ1-4; D ambiguous. The CDR3 sequence is 14 residues long. V lost 2 bases to trimming and J lost 0 bases, with 4 bases between them. Germline loops: CDR1 MNHNS, CDR2 SASEGT. CDR3 in amino acids: CASSEPATNEKLFF. CDR3 in DNA: TGTGCCAGCAGTGAACCGGCAACTAATGAAAAACTGTTTTTT.

This clonotype was observed at least ten times. V usage is TRBV10-3 and J usage is TRBJ2-1, with D perhaps matching TRBD2 (7 bases). V lost 11 bases, J lost 9 bases, and 20 bases lay in between. The CDR3 spans 13 residues. Germline values: CDR1 ENHRY, CDR2 SYGVKD. The CDR3 region has the DNA TGTGCCTGTCAAGAGGGGGGGCTGGGTGAGCAGTTCTTC. Protein sequence: CACQEGGLGEQFF.

In its sample, this clonotype was seen many times. This rearrangement joins TRBV5-4 to TRBJ2-2; D ambiguous. The CDR3 is 14 amino acids. The V end was cut by 1 base, the J end by 1 base, with 5 bases between. Germline CDR1 SGHNT, CDR2 YYREEE (reference sequence). The CDR3 nucleotides read TGTGCCAGCAGCTTGAGGTGGAACACCGGGGAGCTGTTTTTT. Amino acids: CASSLRWNTGELFF.

This clonotype was recorded many times. V and J are TRBV7-2 and TRBJ2-7; D is perhaps TRBD2 (5 bases). Trimming took off 8 bases at V and 2 bases at J, with 16 bases between the two ends. The CDR3 runs to 14 residues. Germline CDR1 and CDR2: SGHTA and FQGNSA. CDR3 loop: CASQEAGYAYEQYF. As DNA, the CDR3 is TGTGCCAGCCAAGAGGCGGGTTACGCCTACGAGCAGTACTTC.

This clonotype was seen repeatedly, ten times or more. The chain employs TRBV13 and TRBJ1-1, with D perhaps TRBD1 (5 bases). Germline V gene sequence: CDR1 PRHDT, CDR2 FYEKMQ (reference sequence). This CDR3 spans 17 amino acids. Between the trimmed V and J ends, which lost 5 bases and 3 bases, there was a span of 22 bases. CDR3 amino acids: CASSRMGVHNGYTEAFF. CDR3 DNA: TGTGCCAGCAGCCGTATGGGGGTGCACAACGGGTACACTGAAGCTTTCTTT. The full variable domain, its missing parts supplied by reference TRBV13 and TRBJ1-1, is AAGVIQSPRHLIKEKRETATLKCYPIPRHDTVYWYQQGPGQDPQFLISFYEKMQSDKGSIPDRFSAQQFSDYHSELNMSSLELGDSALYFCASSRMGVHNGYTEAFFGQGTRLTVV.

This clonotype was recorded many times. The chain has TRBV7-2 and TRBJ2-7; possibly TRBD1 for D (5 bases). The CDR3 contains 15 residues. Germline V gives CDR1 SGHTA, CDR2 FQGNSA. V dropped 5 bases and J dropped 7 bases, with 21 bases sitting between them. CDR3 in amino acids: CASSPVGTGVGEQYF. CDR3 sequence (DNA): TGTGCCAGCAGCCCAGTGGGCACAGGCGTTGGGGAGCAGTACTTC.

This clonotype has at least ten counts. This chain connects TRBV14 to TRBJ2-5; no clear D gene. The CDR3 has 16 residues. Per the germline V gene, CDR1 is SGHDN and CDR2 is FVKESK. V was pared by 4 bases and J by 0 bases, with 15 bases between. The CDR3 region is CASSLWVTYYQETQYF. DNA for the CDR3: TGTGCCAGCAGCCTTTGGGTTACGTACTACCAAGAGACCCAGTACTTC.

This clonotype was seen ten or more times. This chain joins TRBV6-2 or TRBV6-3 and TRBJ2-7; D gene uncertain. Germline V CDR1 and CDR2: MNHEY, SVGEGT. This CDR3 region has 13 residues. V gave up 0 bases and J gave up 0 bases, with 3 bases separating them. The CDR3 DNA reads as TGTGCCAGCAGTTACTCCTCCTCCTACGAGCAGTACTTC. This encodes CASSYSSSYEQYF.

The chain uses TRBV7-6 and TRBJ2-1; D is uncertain. Germline values: CDR1 SGHVS, CDR2 FNYEAQ. The ends were cut back, 2 bases at V and 5 bases at J, with 4 bases in the middle. This CDR3 contains 12 residues. This chain's CDR3 is CASSLTDNEQFF. CDR3 nucleotides: TGTGCCAGCAGCTTAACCGACAATGAGCAGTTCTTC.